This T cell receptor (beta chain) was documented in a study of blood T cell repertoires in COVID-19. Study information: From the United States, Italy and Spain came samples of acute and convalescent COVID-19. Nucleic acid was either cDNA or gDNA, and it came from T cells, B-cell-depleted T cells, or PBMCs.

Profiled with immunoSEQ multiplex PCR; TCRdb holds only in-frame clones, not every one. The top ten hold around 6% of the sample, which has about 37,000 clones, about 90% seen once. What was sequenced was peripheral blood. This TCR was sampled from a woman older than 75 with acute or convalescent COVID-19.

The CDR3 nucleotides read TGCGCCAGCAGCCACGAAGACAGCGGGTCTGAAGCTTTCTTT. This gives the protein CASSHEDSGSEAFF. The gene calls are TRBV4-1 and TRBJ1-1, with a possible D match to TRBD1 (5 bases). V shed 3 bases and J shed 6 bases, with 14 bases lying between them. CDR3 length equals 14 residues. Germline loops: CDR1 MGHRA, CDR2 YSYEKL.